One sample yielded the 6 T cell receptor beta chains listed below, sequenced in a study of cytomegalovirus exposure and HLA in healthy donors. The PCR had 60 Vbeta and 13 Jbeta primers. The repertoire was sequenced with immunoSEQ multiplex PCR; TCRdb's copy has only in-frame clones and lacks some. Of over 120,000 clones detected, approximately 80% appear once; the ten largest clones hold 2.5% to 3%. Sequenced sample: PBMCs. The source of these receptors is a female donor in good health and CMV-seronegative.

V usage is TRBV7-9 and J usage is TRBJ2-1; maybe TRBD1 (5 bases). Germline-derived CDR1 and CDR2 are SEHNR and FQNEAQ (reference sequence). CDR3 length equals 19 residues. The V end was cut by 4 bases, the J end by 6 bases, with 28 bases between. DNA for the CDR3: TGTGCCAGCAGCTCCCCAGCCGGACCCCAGGGTAGGCCCCCCAATGAGCAGTTCTTC. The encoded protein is CASSSPAGPQGRPPNEQFF.

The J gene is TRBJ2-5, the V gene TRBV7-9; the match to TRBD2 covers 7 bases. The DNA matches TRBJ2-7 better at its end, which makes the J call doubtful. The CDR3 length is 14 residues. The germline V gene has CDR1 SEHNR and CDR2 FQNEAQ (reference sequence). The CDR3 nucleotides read TGTGCCAGCAGCTCCAGCGGGGATCCCTACGAGCAGTACTTC. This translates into CASSSSGDPYEQYF.

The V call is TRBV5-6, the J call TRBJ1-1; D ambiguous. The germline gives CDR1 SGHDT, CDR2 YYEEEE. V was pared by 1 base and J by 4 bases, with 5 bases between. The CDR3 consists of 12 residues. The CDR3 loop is CASSLRSTEAFF. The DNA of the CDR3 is TGTGCCAGCAGCTTGAGGAGCACTGAAGCTTTCTTT.

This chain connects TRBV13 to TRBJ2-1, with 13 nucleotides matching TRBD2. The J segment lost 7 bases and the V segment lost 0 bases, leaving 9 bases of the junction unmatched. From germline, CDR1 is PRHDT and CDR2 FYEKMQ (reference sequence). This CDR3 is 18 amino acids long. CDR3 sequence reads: CASSLGLAGGPVKNEQFF. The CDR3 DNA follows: TGTGCCAGCAGCTTAGGACTAGCGGGGGGGCCGGTTAAGAATGAGCAGTTCTTC.

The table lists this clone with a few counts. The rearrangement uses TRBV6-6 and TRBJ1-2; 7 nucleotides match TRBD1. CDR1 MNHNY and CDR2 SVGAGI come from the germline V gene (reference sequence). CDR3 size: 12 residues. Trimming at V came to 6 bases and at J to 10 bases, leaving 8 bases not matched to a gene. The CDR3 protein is CASREQGLDYTF. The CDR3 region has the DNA TGTGCCAGCAGGGAACAGGGGTTGGACTACACCTTC.

CDR3 sequence: CAINSAGVETQYF. The CDR3 DNA reads TGTGCCATCAATTCTGCGGGAGTGGAGACCCAGTACTTC. The gene calls are TRBV10-3 and TRBJ2-5, with 7 positions matching TRBD2. This CDR3 has 13 amino acids. Germline trimming cut 7 bases from V and 5 bases from J; bases unmatched to any gene: 7. Looked up from germline, CDR1 is ENHRY and CDR2 is SYGVKD.